Below are 27 T cell receptor beta chains sequenced from a single sample in a study of early stage breast cancer tumors. Some clones are missing from TCRdb's copy, which holds only in-frame ones; the method was immunoSEQ multiplex PCR. This sample has about 53,000 clones, with over 80% found just once. The specimen sequenced was blood. These receptors were taken from a person aged 65 to 79 with breast cancer.

The V call is TRBV7-2, the J call TRBJ1-2; TRBD1 is a possible D gene (5 bases). Per the germline V gene, CDR1 is SGHTA and CDR2 is FQGNSA. Trimming shortened V by 5 bases and J by 2 bases, and 12 bases separated the two germline ends. CDR3 length equals 14 residues. CDR3 DNA: TGTGCCAGCAGCCAAGCGGGACGAAACTATGGCTACACCTTC. Its protein is CASSQAGRNYGYTF. Full variable domain (rest looked up from reference TRBV7-2 and TRBJ1-2): GAGVSQSPSNKVTEKGKDVELRCDPISGHTALYWYRQSLGQGLEFLIYFQGNSAPDKSGLPSDRFSAERTGGSVSTLTIQRTQQEDSAVYLCASSQAGRNYGYTFGSGTRLTVV.

The V and J genes are TRBV4-3 and TRBJ1-2, with a tentative D call TRBD1 (5 bases). This CDR3 is built from 16 residues. Germline V CDR1 and CDR2: LGHNA, YSLEER. Trimming pared 0 bases from V and 1 base from J, leaving 12 bases between. CDR3 nucleotides: TGCGCCAGCAGCCAAGACCAGGGCCACAATAACTATGGCTACACCTTC. Residues: CASSQDQGHNNYGYTF.

The chain uses TRBV29-1 and TRBJ1-2, with a tentative D call TRBD1 (6 bases). This CDR3 region has 13 residues. Germline CDR1 reads SQVTM; CDR2 reads ANQGSEA. Deletions cut 6 bases from V and 7 bases from J, with 18 bases between. The CDR3 is CSVPSPRGAGYTF. CDR3 coding DNA: TGCAGCGTCCCATCTCCCAGGGGAGCTGGCTACACCTTC.

For the CDR3, the DNA is TGCGCCAGCAGCTTTGAACCCTATAATGAAAAACTGTTTTTT. The encoded protein is CASSFEPYNEKLFF. This chain links TRBV5-1 with TRBJ1-4; D not resolved. Per the germline V gene, CDR1 is SGHRS and CDR2 is YFSETQ. V was shortened by 2 bases and J by 4 bases, with 9 bases between the two germline ends. The CDR3 sequence is 14 residues long. Looking up the rest from reference TRBV5-1 and TRBJ1-4 gives the full variable domain: KAGVTQTPRYLIKTRGQQVTLSCSPISGHRSVSWYQQTPGQGLQFLFEYFSETQRNKGNFPGRFSGRQFSNSRSEMNVSTLELGDSALYLCASSFEPYNEKLFFGSGTQLSVL.

V is TRBV7-2 and J is TRBJ2-7, with D perhaps TRBD2 (5 bases). The CDR3 extends over 14 amino acids. Trimming cost V 2 bases and J 3 bases, with 11 bases left between them. Germline V gives CDR1 SGHTA, CDR2 FQGNSA. The CDR3 sequence is CASSLLSGNYEQYF. CDR3 sequence (DNA): TGTGCCAGCAGCTTATTATCGGGAAACTACGAGCAGTACTTC.

This clone was observed a handful of times. The chain uses TRBV25-1 and TRBJ1-2; no clear D gene. Trimming shortened V by 6 bases and J by 4 bases, and 9 bases separated the two germline ends. The CDR3 spans 12 residues. In germline, CDR1 is MGHDK, CDR2 SYGVNS. Written as DNA, the CDR3 is TGTGCCAGCAGCCCCGGTCTCTATGGCTACACCTTC. Encoded protein: CASSPGLYGYTF.

This rearrangement joins TRBV9 to TRBJ2-6; TRBD1 matches 7 bases. The V segment lost 5 bases and the J segment 2 bases; nucleotides outside the gene matches: 13. CDR1 and CDR2 (germline): SGDLS, YYNGEE. The CDR3 spans 18 residues. The CDR3 coding sequence is TGTGCCAGCAGGTCTGGGGGCTTAGGGGGCGCTGGGGCCAACGTCCTGACTTTC. Its translation: CASRSGGLGGAGANVLTF.

This chain connects TRBV4-1 to TRBJ2-7, with 7 bases identical to TRBD1. Germline CDR1 reads MGHRA; CDR2 reads YSYEKL. The J segment lost 4 bases and the V segment lost 4 bases, leaving 10 bases of the junction unmatched. This CDR3 has 15 amino acids. CDR3 sequence: CASSLAGTALYEQYF. CDR3 sequence (DNA): TGCGCCAGCAGCCTGGCCGGGACAGCCCTATACGAGCAGTACTTC.

The rearrangement joins TRBV7-9 to TRBJ2-1; D ambiguous. This CDR3 contains 11 residues. Per germline, CDR1 SEHNR and CDR2 FQNEAQ (reference sequence). Trimming stripped 3 bases from V and 6 bases from J, with 3 bases between. DNA for the CDR3: TGTGCCAGCAGCTTCGGCAATGAGCAGTTCTTC. It encodes CASSFGNEQFF.

This chain's CDR3 is CASSLVQRGAWGGSDTQYF. CDR3 nucleotide sequence: TGTGCCAGCAGCTTAGTTCAGCGGGGGGCCTGGGGGGGATCAGATACGCAGTATTTT. The chain has TRBV11-2 and TRBJ2-3; 9 bases line up with TRBD2. V lost 1 base, J lost 4 bases, and 15 bases stayed unmatched. From germline, CDR1 is SGHAT and CDR2 FQNNGV. CDR3 size: 19 residues.

The chain uses TRBV19 and TRBJ1-5; perhaps TRBD1 as D (5 bases). The CDR3 totals 16 residues. Trimming pared 5 bases from V and 0 bases from J, leaving 14 bases between. From germline, CDR1 is LNHDA and CDR2 SQIVND (reference sequence). As DNA, the CDR3 is TGTGCCAGTAGTCCCCTCCAGGGATTTAGCAATCAGCCCCAGCATTTT. Protein product: CASSPLQGFSNQPQHF.

The chain carries TRBV7-4 and TRBJ1-5; D gene uncertain. V was clipped by 5 bases and J by 5 bases, with 7 bases between them. This CDR3 spans 12 amino acids. CDR1 and CDR2 from the germline V gene are SGHVT and SQSDAQ. DNA for the CDR3: TGTGCCAGCAGCCCCCCTTATCAGCCCCAGCATTTT. As protein: CASSPPYQPQHF.

J is TRBJ2-5 and V is TRBV2; 11 bases line up with TRBD2. Germline values: CDR1 SNHLY, CDR2 FYNNEI. The CDR3 loop spans 15 amino acids. The J segment lost 4 bases and the V segment lost 4 bases, leaving 5 bases of the junction unmatched. CDR3 nucleotide sequence: TGTGCCAGCAGTGGGACTAGCGGGTGGGGAGAGACCCAGTACTTC. Its protein product is CASSGTSGWGETQYF.

This chain joins TRBV7-9 and TRBJ1-2; D might be TRBD1 (6 bases). With 1 base removed from V and 10 bases from J, the gap between germline ends came to 13 bases. CDR3 length: 13 amino acids. CDR1 and CDR2 from the germline V gene are SEHNR and FQNEAQ (reference sequence). The CDR3 spells CASSLGVGGLYTF. DNA of the CDR3: TGTGCCAGCAGCTTAGGGGTTGGGGGCCTCTACACCTTC.

The chain couples TRBV30 to TRBJ2-2, with D possibly matching TRBD2 (6 bases). CDR1 and CDR2 (germline): GTSNPN, SVGIG (reference sequence). V lost 1 base and J 8 bases, leaving 14 bases between the germline ends. The CDR3 spans 14 residues. CDR3: CAWSGYGRGGELFF. The CDR3, as DNA: TGTGCCTGGAGTGGATACGGGAGAGGGGGGGAGCTGTTTTTT.

The chain carries TRBV5-6 and TRBJ2-3; 7 bases fit TRBD2. This CDR3 is 16 amino acids long. Per germline, CDR1 SGHDT and CDR2 YYEEEE. With 3 bases clipped from V and 1 base from J, the junction kept 8 bases outside the gene matches. The CDR3 coding sequence is TGTGCCAGCAGCTGGGGCACAAGCGGGGGCACAGATACGCAGTATTTT. Translation: CASSWGTSGGTDTQYF.

The CDR3 loop reads CASSLQRGGTDTQYF. Written as DNA, the CDR3 is TGTGCCAGCAGCTTACAGCGGGGGGGCACAGATACGCAGTATTTT. V gene TRBV11-2 combines with J gene TRBJ2-3, with 9 bases identical to TRBD2. This CDR3 is 15 amino acids long. CDR1 and CDR2 from the germline V gene are SGHAT and FQNNGV. Germline trimming cut 2 bases from V and 1 base from J; bases unmatched to any gene: 1.

The genes are TRBV7-9 and TRBJ2-7; 11 bases match TRBD2. The CDR3 is made up of 16 amino acids. The ends lost 5 bases at V and 5 bases at J; junction bases unmatched: 11. Germline V CDR1 and CDR2: SEHNR, FQNEAQ (reference sequence). CDR3 nucleotides: TGTGCCAGCAGCCGGCTAATAGCGGGAGGGGACCACGAGCAGTACTTC. Encoded protein: CASSRLIAGGDHEQYF.

The chain uses TRBV4-3 and TRBJ2-1, with D possibly being TRBD2 (7 bases). V was cut by 1 base and J by 3 bases, with 13 bases left in between. The CDR3 consists of 16 residues. Per the germline V gene, CDR1 is LGHNA and CDR2 is YSLEER. CDR3 bases: TGCGCCAGCAGCCAAGGTGGGGGGGCAAACTACAATGAGCAGTTCTTC. Amino acids: CASSQGGGANYNEQFF.

The chain has TRBV5-1 and TRBJ2-1, with 11 bases that match TRBD1. V shed 4 bases and J 15 bases; nucleotides not matched to a gene: 12. Germline V lookup: CDR1 SGHRS, CDR2 YFSETQ. The CDR3 runs to 14 residues. CDR3: CASSHPGQGEDTFF. For the CDR3, the DNA is TGCGCCAGCAGCCATCCGGGACAGGGGGAAGATACGTTCTTC. Supplemented by reference TRBV5-1 and TRBJ2-1, the full variable domain reads KAGVTQTPRYLIKTRGQQVTLSCSPISGHRSVSWYQQTPGQGLQFLFEYFSETQRNKGNFPGRFSGRQFSNSRSEMNVSTLELGDSALYLCASSHPGQGEDTFFGPGTRLTVL.

This clone showed up just once. DNA for the CDR3: TGTGCCAGCAGCCCCCCCGGGACTGGGGTCAATGAGCAGTTCTTC. Amino acid sequence: CASSPPGTGVNEQFF. V usage is TRBV7-6 and J usage is TRBJ2-1, with D possibly TRBD2 on 6 matching bases. Germline values: CDR1 SGHVS, CDR2 FNYEAQ. The V gene lost 5 bases and the J gene lost 6 bases, with 17 bases spanning the gap. This CDR3 comprises 15 residues. Full variable domain (rest looked up from reference TRBV7-6 and TRBJ2-1): GAGVSQSPRYKVTKRGQDVALRCDPISGHVSLYWYRQALGQGPEFLTYFNYEAQQDKSGLPNDRFSAERPEGSISTLTIQRTEQRDSAMYRCASSPPGTGVNEQFFGPGTRLTVL.

The chain has TRBV5-4 and TRBJ2-7, with D perhaps matching TRBD1 (5 bases). The germline gives CDR1 SGHNT, CDR2 YYREEE (reference sequence). The CDR3 extends over 13 amino acids. V lost 0 bases and J lost 4, with 8 bases in between. The CDR3 loop reads CASSLETAYEQYF. The CDR3 DNA is TGTGCCAGCAGCTTGGAGACAGCGTACGAGCAGTACTTC.

The chain recombines TRBV29-1 with TRBJ2-3; D might be TRBD2 (6 bases). Between the trimmed V and J ends, which lost 5 bases and 6 bases, there was a span of 18 bases. The CDR3 totals 14 residues. Germline CDR1 reads SQVTM; CDR2 reads ANQGSEA. CDR3 nucleotide sequence: TGCAGCGTTCGTTATAGCGGTAGGTGGGATACGCAGTATTTT. As protein: CSVRYSGRWDTQYF.

A single count supports this clone. This chain connects TRBV7-9 to TRBJ2-3, with TRBD2 identical over 8 bases. V lost 5 bases and J lost 4; bases outside the gene matches: 5. CDR1 is SEHNR and CDR2 is FQNEAQ in the germline V gene (reference sequence). The CDR3 is made up of 14 amino acids. The CDR3 bases are TGTGCCAGCAGCCTCGGACTAGCCTCAGATACGCAGTATTTT. It encodes CASSLGLASDTQYF.

The CDR3 spells CASSPIRDRSSGNTIYF. The CDR3 bases are TGTGCCAGCAGCCCCATCCGGGACAGGTCCTCTGGAAACACCATATATTTT. The gene calls are TRBV11-2 and TRBJ1-3, with 8 bases fitting TRBD1. CDR3 length: 17 amino acids. Trimming cost V 5 bases and J 0 bases; bases outside gene matches: 9. CDR1 and CDR2 (germline): SGHAT, FQNNGV.

The chain is built from TRBV6-1 and TRBJ2-3, with 12 bases fitting TRBD2. The CDR3 is 15 residues long. V lost 2 bases, J lost 3 bases, and 0 bases stayed unmatched. Germline V gene lookup returns CDR1 MNHNS and CDR2 SASEGT. Here the CDR3 reads CASSETSGRTDTQYF. Written as DNA, the CDR3 is TGTGCCAGCAGTGAAACTAGCGGGAGGACAGATACGCAGTATTTT.

J is TRBJ2-3 and V is TRBV5-8; 11 nucleotides match TRBD2. In germline, CDR1 is SGHTS, CDR2 YDEGEE. This CDR3 contains 16 residues. V gave up 0 bases and J gave up 0 bases; unmatched junction bases: 0. The CDR3 sequence is CASSLGLAGSTDTQYF. The CDR3 DNA follows: TGTGCCAGCAGCTTGGGACTAGCGGGGAGCACAGATACGCAGTATTTT.